This record covers a single T cell receptor (beta chain). This record comes from a study of blood T cell repertoires in COVID-19. As for the study in general: PBMCs, B-cell-depleted T cells, or T cells provided the cDNA or gDNA that made up the material.

Germline V CDR1 and CDR2: SGHTA, FQGTGA. The length of the CDR3 is 15 residues. The V and J ends lost 5 bases and 6 bases, in that order; junction bases with no gene match: 11. The protocol was immunoSEQ multiplex PCR, while the TCRdb copy is restricted to in-frame clones and leaves out a portion. The table records approximately 240,000 clones, 70% to 90% of them present only once. The receptor comes from a woman between 18 and 30 years old who had recovered from COVID-19. The V and J genes are TRBV7-3 and TRBJ2-7; TRBD2 aligns across 9 bases. Sequenced input: peripheral blood. CDR3 sequence reads: CASSRMAGGPGEQYF. CDR3 nucleotides: TGTGCCAGCAGCCGGATGGCGGGAGGGCCTGGCGAGCAGTACTTC.